The clone carrying this T cell receptor beta chain was seen only a few times. The antigen remains unidentified. Trimming removed 4 bases from V and 11 bases from J; junction bases left unmatched: 3. The CDR3 contains 11 residues. CDR1 and CDR2 from the germline V gene are SEHNR and FQNEAQ (reference sequence). One entry per CDR3 protein, called by TCRdb with MiXCR from the reads. Here the sample spans approximately 500,000 distinct CDR3 sequences, about 33% being singletons. The entry originates in a study of T cell repertoires in cytomegalovirus infection. Turning to the study itself: Epitope selection comprised recently identified HLA-C-restricted CMV epitopes and well-studied HLA-B-restricted CMV epitopes. Public TCR beta signature analysis indicated the presence of both CMV infection and matching HLA type.

Findings of the study overall: HLA-C-restricted, CMV-specific TCR beta clonotypes were dominant ex vivo. CMV carriers having the relevant HLA were flagged by cumulative public TCR beta family frequency.

V gene TRBV7-9 combines with J gene TRBJ2-3; TRBD2 agrees at 7 bases. This sample comprised cultured PBMCs, obtained from culture after CMV antigen stimulation. The sequence derives from a human donor in good health (CMV status not recorded). Some clones in this sample may be carry-over from other donors' samples. For the CDR3, the DNA is TGTGCCAGCAGCTATCTAGCGGAGCAGTATTTT. Amino acids: CASSYLAEQYF.